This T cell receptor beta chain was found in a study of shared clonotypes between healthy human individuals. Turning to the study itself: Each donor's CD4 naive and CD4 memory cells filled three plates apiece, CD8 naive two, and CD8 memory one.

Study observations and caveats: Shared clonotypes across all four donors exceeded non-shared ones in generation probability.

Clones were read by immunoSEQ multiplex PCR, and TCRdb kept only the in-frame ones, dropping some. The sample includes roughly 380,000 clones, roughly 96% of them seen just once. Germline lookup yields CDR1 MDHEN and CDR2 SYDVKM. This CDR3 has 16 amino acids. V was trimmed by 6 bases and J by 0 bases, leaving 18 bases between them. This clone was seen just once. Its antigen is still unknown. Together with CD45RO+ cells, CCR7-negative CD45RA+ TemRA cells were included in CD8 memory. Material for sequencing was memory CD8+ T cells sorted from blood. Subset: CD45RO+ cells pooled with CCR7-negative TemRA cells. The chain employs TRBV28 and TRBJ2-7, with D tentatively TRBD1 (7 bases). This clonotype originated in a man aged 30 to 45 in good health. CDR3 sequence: CASRKSNRGLSYEQYF. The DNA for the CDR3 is TGTGCCAGCAGAAAATCGAACAGGGGACTCTCCTACGAGCAGTACTTC.